Below, 2 T cell receptor beta chains from the same sample are listed, as sequenced in a study of blood T cell repertoires in COVID-19. Sequencing was performed with immunoSEQ multiplex PCR; in TCRdb, only in-frame clones are kept and a portion is missing. The table shows more than 200,000 clones, with around 81% occurring only once. What was sequenced was PBMCs or T cells enriched from blood (not recorded which). The receptors were gathered from a woman between 35 and 50 years old with acute COVID-19.

This clone was seen a handful of times. The rearrangement joins TRBV18 to TRBJ1-1; D is unclear. CDR1 KGHSH and CDR2 LQKENI come from the germline V gene. V lost 3 bases, J lost 0 bases, and 11 bases lay in between. The CDR3 is 15 amino acids. DNA for the CDR3: TGTGCCAGCTCACCTTTGGAGTCCATGAACACTGAAGCTTTCTTT. Translated, it gives CASSPLESMNTEAFF.

The chain couples TRBV19 to TRBJ2-7; the D gene is possibly TRBD1 (6 bases). Per germline, CDR1 LNHDA and CDR2 SQIVND (reference sequence). V was pared by 1 base and J by 2 bases, with 9 bases between. The CDR3 loop spans 14 amino acids. The CDR3 DNA is TGTGCCAGTAGTATAGGACAGGTCCCCTACGAGCAGTACTTC. This sequence encodes CASSIGQVPYEQYF. Supplemented by reference TRBV19 and TRBJ2-7, the full variable domain reads DGGITQSPKYLFRKEGQNVTLSCEQNLNHDAMYWYRQDPGQGLRLIYYSQIVNDFQKGDIAEGYSVSREKKESFPLTVTSAQKNPTAFYLCASSIGQVPYEQYFGPGTRLTVT.